Each of the 3 T cell receptor beta chains below was sequenced from the same sample in a study of blood T cell repertoires in COVID-19. Data came from immunoSEQ multiplex PCR; TCRdb stores just in-frame clones and leaves some out. The sample consists of approximately 120,000 clones, approximately 81% of them appearing once. The sequencing input was peripheral blood. The source is a man older than 75 with COVID-19, enrolled during active disease.

The chain joins TRBV27 to TRBJ2-5; 14 bases align to TRBD2. J was trimmed by 5 bases and V by 5 bases; bases with no gene match: 10. The CDR3 length is 17 residues. In germline, CDR1 is MNHEY, CDR2 SMNVEV (reference sequence). DNA of the CDR3: TGTGCCAGCAGTCCTCGGACTAGCGGGGGGTTCAGGGAGACCCAGTACTTC. Protein product: CASSPRTSGGFRETQYF.

As concerns this clone: Relative to the germline gene, one junction end is altered; a read error may explain this. This sequence joins TRBV12-5 and TRBJ2-1; D ambiguous. The CDR3 is 13 amino acids. Germline assignment: CDR1 LGHNT and CDR2 FRNRAP. CDR3 DNA sequence: TGTGCTAGTGTGCAAAGCTCCGACAATGAGCAGTTCTTC. The encoded protein is CASVQSSDNEQFF.

The V call is TRBV6-5, the J call TRBJ2-7; 9 bases align to TRBD1. The CDR3 loop spans 15 amino acids. Trimming at V came to 4 bases and at J to 5 bases, leaving 9 bases not matched to a gene. Germline CDR1 and CDR2: MNHEY and SVGAGI. The CDR3 loop is CASSFYRGQPHEQYF. The CDR3 nucleotides are TGTGCCAGCAGTTTTTACAGGGGGCAACCGCACGAGCAGTACTTC.